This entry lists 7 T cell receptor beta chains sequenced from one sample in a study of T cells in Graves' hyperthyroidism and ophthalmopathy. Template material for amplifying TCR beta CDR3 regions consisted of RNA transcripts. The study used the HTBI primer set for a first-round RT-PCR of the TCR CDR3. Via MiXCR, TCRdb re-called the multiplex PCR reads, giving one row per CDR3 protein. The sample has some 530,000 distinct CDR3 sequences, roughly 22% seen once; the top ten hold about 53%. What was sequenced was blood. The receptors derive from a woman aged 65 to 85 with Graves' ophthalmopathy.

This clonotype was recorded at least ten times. The CDR3 DNA follows: TGTGCCAGCCAATCGGGGGGGGGAAGGAATGAGCAGTTCTTC. Translation: CASQSGGGRNEQFF. J is TRBJ2-1 and V is TRBV6-2 or TRBV6-3; 8 bases align to TRBD2. Germline trimming cut 8 bases from V and 7 bases from J; bases unmatched to any gene: 10. CDR3 length equals 14 residues. Germline CDR1 MNHEY, CDR2 SVGEGT.

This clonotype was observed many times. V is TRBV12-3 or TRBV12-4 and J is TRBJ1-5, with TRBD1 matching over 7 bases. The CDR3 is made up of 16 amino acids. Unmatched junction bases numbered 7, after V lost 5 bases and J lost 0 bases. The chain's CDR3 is CASSPRDRLSNQPQHF. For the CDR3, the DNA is TGTGCCAGCAGTCCCCGGGACAGACTTAGCAATCAGCCCCAGCATTTT.

The CDR3 here is CASSLSQGNYGYTF. In nucleotides, the CDR3 is TGTGCCAGCAGCTTAAGTCAGGGAAACTATGGCTACACCTTC. This rearrangement joins TRBV7-9 to TRBJ1-2, with TRBD1 as a possible D gene (5 bases). CDR1 is SEHNR and CDR2 is FQNEAQ in the germline V gene (reference sequence). CDR3 size: 14 residues. Trimming removed 2 bases at V and 2 bases at J, with 9 bases between.

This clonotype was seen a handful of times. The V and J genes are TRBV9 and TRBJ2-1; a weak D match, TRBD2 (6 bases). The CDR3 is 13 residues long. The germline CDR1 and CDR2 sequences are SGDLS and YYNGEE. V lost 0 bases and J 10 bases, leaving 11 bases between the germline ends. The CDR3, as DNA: TGTGCCAGCAGCGTAGACCTAGCGCAGGAGCAGTTCTTC. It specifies CASSVDLAQEQFF.

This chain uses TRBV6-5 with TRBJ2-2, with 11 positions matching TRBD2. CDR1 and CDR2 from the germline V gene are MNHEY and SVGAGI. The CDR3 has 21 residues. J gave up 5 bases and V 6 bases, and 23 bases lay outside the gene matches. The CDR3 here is CASRPQPGLAVLGGKTGELFF. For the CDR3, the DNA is TGTGCCAGCAGACCCCAACCGGGACTAGCGGTACTGGGCGGCAAGACCGGGGAGCTGTTTTTT.

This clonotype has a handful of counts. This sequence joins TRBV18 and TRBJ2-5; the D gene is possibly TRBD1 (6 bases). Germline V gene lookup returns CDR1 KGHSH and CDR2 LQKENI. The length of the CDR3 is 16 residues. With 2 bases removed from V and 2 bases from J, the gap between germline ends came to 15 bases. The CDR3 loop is CASSPALRTVQETQYF. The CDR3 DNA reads TGTGCCAGCTCACCAGCCCTGAGGACAGTACAAGAGACCCAGTACTTC.

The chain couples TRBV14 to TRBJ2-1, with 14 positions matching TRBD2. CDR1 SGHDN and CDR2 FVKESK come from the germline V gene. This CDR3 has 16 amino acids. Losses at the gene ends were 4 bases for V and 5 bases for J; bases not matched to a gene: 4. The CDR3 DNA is TGTGCCAGCAGCCGACTAGCGGGAGGGTCCCACAATGAGCAGTTCTTC. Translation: CASSRLAGGSHNEQFF.